Reported below is one T cell receptor (beta chain). The V gene end was trimmed by 10 bases and the J gene end by 4 bases; junction bases not matched to a gene: 12. The CDR3 covers 14 residues. Germline V lookup: CDR1 MDHEN, CDR2 SYDVKM. The sample is drawn from a study of blood T cell repertoires in COVID-19. About the research overall: Samples of COVID-19 (acute and convalescent) were obtained from the United States, Italy and Spain.

Only in-frame clones appear in the TCRdb table, and some are missing; sequencing was by immunoSEQ multiplex PCR. Of about 270,000 clones in the sample, approximately 88% were seen once. Cohorts were based on clinical histories the participants reported. This receptor was obtained from a middle-aged woman with acute COVID-19. Sequencing was performed on PBMCs or T cells enriched from blood (not recorded which). The chain links TRBV28 to TRBJ1-2; TRBD1 matches 7 bases. The CDR3 is CAIQDRVGPYGYTF. As DNA, the CDR3 is TGTGCCATCCAAGACAGGGTTGGCCCCTATGGCTACACCTTC.